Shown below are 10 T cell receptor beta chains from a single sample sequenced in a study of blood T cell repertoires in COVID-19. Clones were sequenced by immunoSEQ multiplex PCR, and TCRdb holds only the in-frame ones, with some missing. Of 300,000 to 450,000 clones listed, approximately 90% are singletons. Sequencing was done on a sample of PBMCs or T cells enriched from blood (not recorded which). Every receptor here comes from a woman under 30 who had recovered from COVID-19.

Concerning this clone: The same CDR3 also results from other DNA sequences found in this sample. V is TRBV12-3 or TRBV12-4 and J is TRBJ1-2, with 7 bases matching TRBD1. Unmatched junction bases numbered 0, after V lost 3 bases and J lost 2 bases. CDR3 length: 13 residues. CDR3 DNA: TGTGCCAGCAGTTTGACAGGGAACTATGGCTACACCTTC. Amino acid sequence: CASSLTGNYGYTF.

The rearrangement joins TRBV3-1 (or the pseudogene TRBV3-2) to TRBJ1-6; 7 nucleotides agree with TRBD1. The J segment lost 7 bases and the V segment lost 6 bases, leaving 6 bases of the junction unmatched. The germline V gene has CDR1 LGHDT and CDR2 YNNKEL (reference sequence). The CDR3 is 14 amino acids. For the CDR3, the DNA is TGTGCCAGCAGAGACAGGGAAATGAATTCACCCCTCCACTTT. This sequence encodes CASRDREMNSPLHF.

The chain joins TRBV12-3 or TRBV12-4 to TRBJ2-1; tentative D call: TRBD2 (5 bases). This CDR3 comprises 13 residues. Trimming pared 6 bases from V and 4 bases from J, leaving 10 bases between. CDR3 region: CASRLGVYNEQFF. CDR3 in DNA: TGTGCCAGCAGACTAGGCGTTTACAATGAGCAGTTCTTC.

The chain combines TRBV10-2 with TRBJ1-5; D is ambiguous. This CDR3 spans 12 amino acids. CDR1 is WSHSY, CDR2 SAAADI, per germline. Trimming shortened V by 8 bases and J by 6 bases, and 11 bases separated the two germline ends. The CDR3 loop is CASAVEGQPQHF. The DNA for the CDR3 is TGCGCCAGCGCGGTAGAAGGTCAGCCCCAGCATTTT.

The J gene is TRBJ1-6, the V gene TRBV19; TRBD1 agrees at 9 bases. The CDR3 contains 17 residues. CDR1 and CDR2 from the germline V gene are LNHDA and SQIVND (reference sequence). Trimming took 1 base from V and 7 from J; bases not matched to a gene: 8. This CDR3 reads CASSIAPYRGPNSPLHF. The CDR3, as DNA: TGTGCCAGTAGTATAGCCCCATACAGGGGGCCGAATTCACCCCTCCACTTT.

This CDR3 is CASSRTANEQFF. The CDR3 bases are TGTGCCAGCAGCCGGACAGCAAATGAGCAGTTCTTC. J is TRBJ2-1 and V is TRBV11-3; D is possibly TRBD1 (6 bases). V dropped 5 bases and J dropped 7 bases, with 9 bases sitting between them. The length of the CDR3 is 12 residues. Per germline, CDR1 SGHNT and CDR2 YENEEA.

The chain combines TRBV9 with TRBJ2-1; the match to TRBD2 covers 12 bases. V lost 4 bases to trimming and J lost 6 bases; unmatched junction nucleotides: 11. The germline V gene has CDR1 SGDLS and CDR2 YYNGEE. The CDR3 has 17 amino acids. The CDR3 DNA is TGTGCCAGCAGCCCGAGACCACTAGCGGGGGGCCTCAATGAGCAGTTCTTC. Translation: CASSPRPLAGGLNEQFF. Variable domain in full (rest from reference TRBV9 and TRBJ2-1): DSGVTQTPKHLITATGQRVTLRCSPRSGDLSVYWYQQSLDQGLQFLIQYYNGEERAKGNILERFSAQQFPDLHSELNLSSLELGDSALYFCASSPRPLAGGLNEQFFGPGTRLTVL.

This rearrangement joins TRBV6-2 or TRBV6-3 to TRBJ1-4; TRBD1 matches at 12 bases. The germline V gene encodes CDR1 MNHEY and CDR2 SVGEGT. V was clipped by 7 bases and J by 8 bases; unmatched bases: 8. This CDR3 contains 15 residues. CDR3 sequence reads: CASNPGDRGREKLFF. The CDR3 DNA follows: TGTGCCAGCAACCCTGGGGACAGGGGGCGGGAAAAACTGTTTTTT.

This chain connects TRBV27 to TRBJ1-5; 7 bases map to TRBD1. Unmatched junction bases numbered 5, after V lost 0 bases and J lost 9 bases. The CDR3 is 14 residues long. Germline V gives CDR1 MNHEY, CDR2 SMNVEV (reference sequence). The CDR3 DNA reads TGTGCCAGCAGTTTATCCGGGACAGACCTGCCCCAGCATTTT. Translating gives CASSLSGTDLPQHF.

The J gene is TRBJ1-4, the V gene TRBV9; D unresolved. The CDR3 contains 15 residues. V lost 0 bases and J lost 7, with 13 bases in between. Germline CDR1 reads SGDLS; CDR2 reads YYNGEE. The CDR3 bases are TGTGCCAGCAGCGTAGATCCAGGAGGGTCTGAAAAACTGTTTTTT. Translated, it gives CASSVDPGGSEKLFF.